One sample yielded the 3 T cell receptor beta chains listed below, sequenced in a study of CD8 T cells in ankylosing spondylitis. TCRdb recomputed calls from the 5' RACE reads with MiXCR, one row per CDR3 protein. Here the sample spans 130,000 or so distinct CDR3 sequences, around 7% being singletons. What was sequenced was blood, either unsorted or a sorted T cell fraction (not recorded which). Every receptor here comes from a male donor with ankylosing spondylitis or in good health (not recorded which).

There are many counts of this clonotype. V gene TRBV12-3 or TRBV12-4 combines with J gene TRBJ1-2; TRBD1 is a possible D gene (5 bases). The CDR3 runs to 13 residues. V was shortened by 5 bases and J by 11 bases, with 18 bases between the two germline ends. CDR3 in DNA: TGTGCCAGCAGTCGGGACGGCGCGAGAGGGTACACCTTC. Translating gives CASSRDGARGYTF.

In this sample, this clonotype turned up many times. The chain is built from TRBV5-1 and TRBJ2-5; D ambiguous. Trimming stripped 4 bases from V and 4 bases from J, with 8 bases between. The CDR3 extends over 12 amino acids. CDR1 SGHRS and CDR2 YFSETQ come from the germline V gene. The chain's CDR3 is CASSPKTETQYF. The CDR3 nucleotides read TGCGCCAGCAGCCCTAAAACAGAGACCCAGTACTTC.

This clonotype was counted at least ten times. CDR3 coding DNA: TGTGCCAGCAGTTTAGCGAACTACGAGCAGTACTTC. It yields the protein CASSLANYEQYF. The V gene is TRBV28, the J gene TRBJ2-7, with D uncertain. The CDR3 has 12 amino acids. The germline gives CDR1 MDHEN, CDR2 SYDVKM. V was shortened by 2 bases and J by 3 bases, with 5 bases between the two germline ends.